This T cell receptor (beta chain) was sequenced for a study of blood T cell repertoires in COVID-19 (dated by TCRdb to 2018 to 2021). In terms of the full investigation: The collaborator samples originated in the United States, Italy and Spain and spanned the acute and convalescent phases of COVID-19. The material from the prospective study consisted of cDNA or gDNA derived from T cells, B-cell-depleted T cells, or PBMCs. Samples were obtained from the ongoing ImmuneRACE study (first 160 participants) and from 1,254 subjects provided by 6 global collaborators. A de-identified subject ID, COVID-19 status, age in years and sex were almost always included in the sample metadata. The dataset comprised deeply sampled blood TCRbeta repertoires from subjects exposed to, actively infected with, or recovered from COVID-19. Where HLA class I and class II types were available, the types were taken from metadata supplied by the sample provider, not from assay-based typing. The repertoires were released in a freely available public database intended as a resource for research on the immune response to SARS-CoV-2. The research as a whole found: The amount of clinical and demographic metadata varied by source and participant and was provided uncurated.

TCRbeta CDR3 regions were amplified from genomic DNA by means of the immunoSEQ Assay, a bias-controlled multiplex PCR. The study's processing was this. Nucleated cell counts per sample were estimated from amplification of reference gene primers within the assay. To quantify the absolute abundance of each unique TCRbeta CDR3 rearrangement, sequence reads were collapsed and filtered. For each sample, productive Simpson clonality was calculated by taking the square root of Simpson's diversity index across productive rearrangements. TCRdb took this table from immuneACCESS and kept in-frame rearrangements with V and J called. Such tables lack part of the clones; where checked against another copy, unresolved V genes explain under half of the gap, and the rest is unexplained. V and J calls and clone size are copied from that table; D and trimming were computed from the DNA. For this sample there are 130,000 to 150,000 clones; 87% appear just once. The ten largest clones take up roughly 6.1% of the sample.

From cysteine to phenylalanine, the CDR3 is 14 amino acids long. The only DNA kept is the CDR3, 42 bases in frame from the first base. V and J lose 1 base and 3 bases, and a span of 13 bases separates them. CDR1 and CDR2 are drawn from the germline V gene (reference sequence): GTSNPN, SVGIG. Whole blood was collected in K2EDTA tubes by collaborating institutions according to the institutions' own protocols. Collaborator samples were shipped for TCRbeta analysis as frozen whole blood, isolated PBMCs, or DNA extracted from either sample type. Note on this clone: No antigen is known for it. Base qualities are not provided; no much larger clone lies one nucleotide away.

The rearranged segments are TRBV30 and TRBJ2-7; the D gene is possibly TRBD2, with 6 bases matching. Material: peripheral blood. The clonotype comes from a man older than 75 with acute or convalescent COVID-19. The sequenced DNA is TGTGCCTGGAGTGGAGGGACGGGGGTCTACGAGCAGTACTTC. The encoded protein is CAWSGGTGVYEQYF.